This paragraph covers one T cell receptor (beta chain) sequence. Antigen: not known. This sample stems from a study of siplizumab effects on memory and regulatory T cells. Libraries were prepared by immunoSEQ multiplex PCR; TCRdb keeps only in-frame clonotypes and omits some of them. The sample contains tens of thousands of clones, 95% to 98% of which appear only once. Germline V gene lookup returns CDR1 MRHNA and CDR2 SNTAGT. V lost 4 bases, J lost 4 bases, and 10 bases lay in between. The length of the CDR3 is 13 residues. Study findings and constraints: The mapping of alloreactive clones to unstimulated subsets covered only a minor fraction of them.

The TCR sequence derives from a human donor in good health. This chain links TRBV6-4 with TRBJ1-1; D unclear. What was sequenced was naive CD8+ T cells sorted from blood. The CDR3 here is CASSGRLGTEAFF. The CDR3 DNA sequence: TGTGCCAGCAGTGGTCGCTTGGGCACTGAAGCTTTCTTT.